The TCR beta chain under discussion was sequenced for a study of blood T cell repertoires in COVID-19. Study as a whole: From T cells, B-cell-depleted T cells, or PBMCs came the material, which was cDNA or gDNA.

Libraries were prepared by immunoSEQ multiplex PCR; TCRdb keeps only in-frame clonotypes and omits some of them. Of around 250,000 clones listed, about 83% are singletons. V gave up 6 bases and J gave up 4 bases; unmatched junction bases: 6. The CDR3 spans 14 residues. Per germline, CDR1 KGHSH and CDR2 LQKENI. The sequence was obtained from a woman between 35 and 50 years old who had recovered from COVID-19. The chain is built from TRBV18 and TRBJ2-3, with 8 bases matching TRBD1. The source material was peripheral blood. The CDR3 loop is CASSRDRGSDTQYF. CDR3 sequence (DNA): TGTGCCAGCTCGCGTGACAGGGGATCAGATACGCAGTATTTT.